This T cell receptor beta chain was recorded in a study of radiation and T cells in renal cell carcinoma. At the level of the study: Nephrectomy followed 15 Gy stereotactic body radiation by 4 weeks. Study-wide findings and caveats: No pretreatment tumor biopsies were available for baseline clonotypes.

The CDR3 covers 13 residues. V was trimmed by 1 base and J by 6 bases, leaving 9 bases between them. Germline V gives CDR1 SGHVS, CDR2 FQNEAQ. Time point in this sample: baseline pretreatment blood. Treatment denoted: 15 Gy SBRT to primary tumor, nephrectomy 4 weeks later. Clear cell pathology was present in this patient's renal cell carcinoma. Profiled with immunoSEQ multiplex PCR; TCRdb holds only in-frame clones, not every one. The sample lists 130,000 to 150,000 clones, about 88% occurring once. About this clone itself: Its antigen is currently unknown.

The sequencing here drew on blood, taken from a patient whose treatment included radiotherapy and nephrectomy. The TCR sequence derives from a woman aged 65 to 85 with renal cell carcinoma. The rearrangement links TRBV7-8 to TRBJ1-2, with D perhaps matching TRBD1 (5 bases). CDR3 nucleotides: TGTGCCAGCAGCTTAGGCCGGGGGGATGGCTACACCTTC. It specifies CASSLGRGDGYTF.